A selection of T cell receptor beta chains follows, all from one sample in a study of T cells after yellow fever vaccination. TCRdb ran MiXCR on the 5' RACE reads and lists one entry per CDR3 protein. Of approximately 240,000 distinct CDR3 sequences in the sample, roughly 4% are singletons; the top ten hold around 19%. The source material was PBMCs, sampled 15 days after the yellow fever booster vaccination. These receptors came from a man between 18 and 29 years old who received the YFV17D yellow fever vaccine. The CDR3 runs from the conserved cysteine through the conserved F or W. A D gene is named only where the DNA matches it firmly. Size is omitted from some rows. Given values are once, few, many or a class for expanded clones.

>NA|TRBJ1-1|many|TRBV7-2
TGTGCCAGCAGGGGCTGGGGCACTGAAGCTTTCTTT
CASRGWGTEAFF
>NA|TRBJ1-6|many|TRBV6-5
TGTGCCAGCAGTCTCCAACAGGGAGGAGTTTCACCCCTCCACTTT
CASSLQQGGVSPLHF
>NA|TRBJ1-5|many|TRBV5-1
TGCGCCAGCAGCCTGGGCCCCTCTCGGCTGCAGTGCAATCAGCCCCAGCATTTT
CASSLGPSRLQCNQPQHF
>NA|TRBJ2-5|many|TRBV19
TGTGCCAGTAGTATAGGCCTTCGTCAAGAGACCCAGTACTTC
CASSIGLRQETQYF
>TRBD1|TRBJ1-6|NA|TRBV7-9
TGTGCCAGCAGACCGGACAGGGGGCTGACCTATAATTCACCCCTCCACTTT
CASRPDRGLTYNSPLHF
>TRBD1|TRBJ2-5|many|TRBV25-1
TGTGCCAGCAGGGGACAGGGAATACCGCAGGAGACCCAGTACTTC
CASRGQGIPQETQYF
>NA|TRBJ2-5|NA|TRBV7-9
TGTGCCAGCAGCCAAAAGCGACTTGAGACCCAGTACTTC
CASSQKRLETQYF
>NA|TRBJ2-2|many|TRBV2
TGTGCCAGCCGGGGAGGGGGCGGCGGGGAGCTGTTTTTT
CASRGGGGGELFF
>TRBD2|TRBJ2-1|many|TRBV20-1
TGCAGTGCTGGGAAAGGTAGCGGGCAATACAATGAGCAGTTCTTC
CSAGKGSGQYNEQFF
>TRBD2|TRBJ2-1|many|TRBV18
TGTGCCAGCTCACCACAGGGCGGGGGGAGCAATGAGCAGTTCTTC
CASSPQGGGSNEQFF
>NA|TRBJ1-2|many|TRBV5-1
TGCGCCAGCAAGGACGGTAACTATGGCTACACCTTC
CASKDGNYGYTF
>NA|TRBJ2-7|many|TRBV5-4
TGTGCCAGCAGCTTGGCGACCGGGGACCTACGCTACGAGCAGTACTTC
CASSLATGDLRYEQYF
>NA|TRBJ1-5|many|TRBV6-5
TGTGCCAGCAGTTACTCCGAGAATCAGCCCCAGCATTTT
CASSYSENQPQHF
>NA|TRBJ2-7|many|TRBV5-1
TGCGCCAGCAGCTTGGTTGGTGGGGGCAACGCCGAGCAGTACTTC
CASSLVGGGNAEQYF
>NA|TRBJ2-7|NA|TRBV29-1
TGCAGTGTTCGAGCAGGGGATGGCTACGAGCAGTACTTC
CSVRAGDGYEQYF
>TRBD1|TRBJ2-7|NA|TRBV29-1
TGCAGCGTTGTTGAGGGACAGGGGGACAAGCAGTACTTC
CSVVEGQGDKQYF
>TRBD1|TRBJ1-2|few|TRBV5-1
TGCGCCAGCAGCTTGATTTCGACAGGGAAGGACTATGGCTACACCTTC
CASSLISTGKDYGYTF
>TRBD1|TRBJ2-1|many|TRBV12-3/TRBV12-4
TGTGCCAGCTTTACGGGACAGACCTACAATGAGCAGTTCTTC
CASFTGQTYNEQFF
>NA|TRBJ2-2|many|TRBV5-1
TGCGCCAGCAGCTTGGGACCGATTGCCGGGGAGCTGTTTTTT
CASSLGPIAGELFF
>TRBD2|TRBJ2-5|few|TRBV11-2
TGTGCCAGCGGTTTCGCGCGGGGGGCCGTGGGAGAGACCCAGTACTTC
CASGFARGAVGETQYF
>NA|TRBJ1-1|many|TRBV5-1
TGCGCCAGCAGCTTGGAGGCCGGGGACGCTGAAGCTTTCTTT
CASSLEAGDAEAFF
>NA|TRBJ1-4|few|TRBV18
TGTGCCAGCTCACCACCGGTGGGTGAAAAACTGTTTTTT
CASSPPVGEKLFF
>NA|TRBJ2-7|many|TRBV7-2
TGTGCCAGCAGCTTAGCAGCGGAGGTTAACGAGCAGTACTTC
CASSLAAEVNEQYF
>NA|TRBJ1-4|many|TRBV3-1
TGTGCCAGCAGCCTAGTAAGGGGCGATGAAAAACTGTTTTTT
CASSLVRGDEKLFF
>NA|TRBJ2-3|many|TRBV20-1
TGCAGTGCTAGCAAAGGCCAGGGTAATAGAGATACGCAGTATTTT
CSASKGQGNRDTQYF
>NA|TRBJ1-6|many|TRBV7-2
TGTGCCAGCAGCTTCAGGACCAGTAGCTCCTATAATTCACCCCTCCACTTT
CASSFRTSSSYNSPLHF
>NA|TRBJ1-5|few|TRBV6-5
TGTGCCAGCAGCAACGACGGTAATAGCAATCAGCCCCAGCATTTT
CASSNDGNSNQPQHF
>NA|TRBJ1-4|many|TRBV4-1
TGCGCCAGCAGCCTCTCAACTCCGCGACAGGCTAGGGATGAAAAACTGTTTTTT
CASSLSTPRQARDEKLFF
>NA|TRBJ1-5|many|TRBV6-1
TGTGCCAGCAGTGAGGCTAGTGGCAATCAGCCCCAGCATTTT
CASSEASGNQPQHF
>NA|TRBJ2-5|many|TRBV5-1
TGCGCCAGCAGCCCCCCACCGGAGGGGACCCAGTACTTC
CASSPPPEGTQYF
>TRBD1|TRBJ1-6|many|TRBV7-2
TGTGCCAGCAGCTTCGGGACAGGGGAAACCCTCCACTTT
CASSFGTGETLHF
>NA|TRBJ2-6|many|TRBV5-1
TGCGCCAGCAGCCCGTGGGGCCAGGGTGAAGGGTCTGGGGCCAACGTCCTGACTTTC
CASSPWGQGEGSGANVLTF
>NA|TRBJ2-7|few|TRBV12-3/TRBV12-4
TGTGCCAGCACCTTGGGGTCTAGCGTCGACGAGCAGTACTTC
CASTLGSSVDEQYF
>NA|TRBJ1-5|few|TRBV5-4
TGTGCCAGCAGCTTGGGACAGGAGGACCAGCCCCAGCATTTT
CASSLGQEDQPQHF
>TRBD2|TRBJ2-5|many|TRBV20-1
TGCAGTGCTCGGGCGTTTAGCGGGGGGGCCGTAGAGGAGACCCAGTACTTC
CSARAFSGGAVEETQYF
>TRBD1|TRBJ2-3|many|TRBV7-9
TGTGCCAGCAGCTCGACCCGGTGGGACAGGGGGTATTTGGCAGCCATAGATACGCAGTATTTT
CASSSTRWDRGYLAAIDTQYF
>NA|TRBJ2-1|many|TRBV6-6
TGTGCCAGCAGTTACTCGAGGTTGCTAGGGCACAGGGGAGGGGATGAGCAGTTCTTC
CASSYSRLLGHRGGDEQFF